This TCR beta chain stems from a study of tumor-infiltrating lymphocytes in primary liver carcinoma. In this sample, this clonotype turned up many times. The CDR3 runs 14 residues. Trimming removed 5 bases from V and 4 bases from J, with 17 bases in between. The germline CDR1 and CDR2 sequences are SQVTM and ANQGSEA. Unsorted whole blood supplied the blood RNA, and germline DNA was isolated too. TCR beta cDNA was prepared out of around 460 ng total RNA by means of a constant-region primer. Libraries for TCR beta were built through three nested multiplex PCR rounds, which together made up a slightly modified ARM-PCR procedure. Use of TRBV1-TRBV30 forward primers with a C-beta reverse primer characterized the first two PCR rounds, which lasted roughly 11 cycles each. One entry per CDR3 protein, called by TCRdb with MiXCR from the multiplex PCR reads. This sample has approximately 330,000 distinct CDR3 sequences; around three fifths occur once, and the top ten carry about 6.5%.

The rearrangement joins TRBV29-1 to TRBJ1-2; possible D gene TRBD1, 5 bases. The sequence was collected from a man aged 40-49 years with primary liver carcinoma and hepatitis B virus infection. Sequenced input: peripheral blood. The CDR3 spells CSVQGDSLLYGYTF. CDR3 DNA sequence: TGCAGCGTTCAAGGTGACAGTCTCCTCTATGGCTACACCTTC. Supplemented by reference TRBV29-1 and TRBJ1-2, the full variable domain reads SAVISQKPSRDICQRGTSLTIQCQVDSQVTMMFWYRQQPGQSLTLIATANQGSEATYESGFVIDKFPISRPNLTFSTLTVSNMSPEDSSIYLCSVQGDSLLYGYTFGSGTRLTVV.